Listed below are T cell receptor beta chains from one sample, sequenced in a study of blood T cell repertoires in COVID-19. This table comes from immunoSEQ multiplex PCR, and its TCRdb copy is limited to in-frame clones, with some not included. This table holds about 80,000 clones, around 88% found once. The specimen was peripheral blood. The source is a woman aged 80 or over with acute or convalescent COVID-19. Both conserved end residues are part of each CDR3. The order of the fields is D gene, J gene, V gene, clone size, CDR3 DNA, CDR3 protein. D genes are given only for firm matches. Clone size, where shown, is once, few, many, or a class for clones that have expanded.

. | TRBJ1-1 | TRBV2 | . | TGTGCCAGCAGAAACCCATCGACAAAATTCGGGGGGATGAACACTGAAGCTTTCTTT | CASRNPSTKFGGMNTEAFF
TRBD1 | TRBJ2-7 | TRBV15 | . | TGTGCCACCAGCCATGGGACAGGGTGGTACGAGCAGTACTTC | CATSHGTGWYEQYF
. | TRBJ1-5 | TRBV5-1 | once | TGCGCCAGCAGCCCCGACCCCGGAGGCCCCCAGCCCCAGCATTTT | CASSPDPGGPQPQHF
. | TRBJ1-1 | TRBV7-8 | . | TGTGCCAGCAGCTTAGCTGGGCAGTTTGAAGCTTTCTTT | CASSLAGQFEAFF
. | TRBJ2-7 | TRBV10-1 | . | TGCGCCAGCAGTGACAGGGGAAAAGACTACGAGCAGTACTTC | CASSDRGKDYEQYF
. | TRBJ2-2 | TRBV20-1 | few | TGCAGTGCTAGTGGAGGCACCGGGGAGCTGTTTTTT | CSASGGTGELFF
. | TRBJ1-1 | TRBV11-2 | . | TGTGCCAGCAGCGCCCTCCATATTCGGAGCACTGAAGCTTTCTTT | CASSALHIRSTEAFF
TRBD1 | TRBJ1-2 | TRBV5-1 | . | TGCGCCAGCAGTGGGACAGACTATGGCTACACCTTC | CASSGTDYGYTF
. | TRBJ2-7 | TRBV7-9 | . | TGTGCCAGCAGCTTAGCTGGGGCCCCCTACGAGCAGTACTTC | CASSLAGAPYEQYF
. | TRBJ2-3 | TRBV5-4 | . | TGTGCCAGCAGCTTTACTCCCGCAGATACGCAGTATTTT | CASSFTPADTQYF
. | TRBJ1-2 | TRBV19 | once | TGTGCCAGTAGTAGGCAGAACTATGGCTACACCTTC | CASSRQNYGYTF
. | TRBJ1-5 | TRBV30 | once | TGTGCCTGGAGTGTACGGGGGGCCGATCAGCCCCAGCATTTT | CAWSVRGADQPQHF
TRBD2 | TRBJ2-4 | TRBV6-1 | . | TGTGCCAGCAGTGCCCGGGGAGCGGGGGTTAAAAACATTCAGTACTTC | CASSARGAGVKNIQYF
TRBD2 | TRBJ2-1 | TRBV27 | once | TGTGCCAGCAGGCGACCCGGGACTAGCGGGATGGATGAGCAGTTCTTC | CASRRPGTSGMDEQFF
TRBD2 | TRBJ2-1 | TRBV3-1/TRBV3-2 | . | TGTGCCAGCAGCCAAGATCGTCACGGGGGGGCCTTCAATGAGCAGTTCTTC | CASSQDRHGGAFNEQFF
TRBD1 | TRBJ2-1 | TRBV28 | . | TGTGCCAGCAGTTATGAACAGGGGTTGGGCAATGAGCAGTTCTTC | CASSYEQGLGNEQFF
TRBD1 | TRBJ1-2 | TRBV9 | . | TGTGCCAGCAGCGTAGAGGGGGCCGGGACAGGGGCCGGCTACACCTTC | CASSVEGAGTGAGYTF
TRBD1 | TRBJ2-7 | TRBV6-5 | . | TGTGCCAGCAGTCGGGACAGAGACAGGGCCGAGCAGTACTTC | CASSRDRDRAEQYF
. | TRBJ1-1 | TRBV6-5 | . | TGTGCCAGCAGAGGGGAGGTTTGGGCCACTGAAGCTTTCTTT | CASRGEVWATEAFF
. | TRBJ2-2 | TRBV18 | . | TGTGCCAGCTCACGGGACTCGAACACCGGGGAGCTGTTTTTT | CASSRDSNTGELFF
TRBD2 | TRBJ2-3 | TRBV5-5 | few | TGTGCCAGCAGGGACCGGGACTACACAGATACGCAGTATTTT | CASRDRDYTDTQYF
. | TRBJ2-5 | TRBV29-1 | . | TGCAGCGGCAGAGGGGGGGCTGAGACCCAGTACTTC | CSGRGGAETQYF
. | TRBJ1-3 | TRBV2 | . | TGTGCCAGCACCACCGGCTCTGGAAACACCATATATTTT | CASTTGSGNTIYF
. | TRBJ1-5 | TRBV19 | . | TGTGCCAGTAGTATAAGGGGCGCAGGTGGTAGCAATCAGCCCCAGCATTTT | CASSIRGAGGSNQPQHF
. | TRBJ2-2 | TRBV5-5 | . | TGTGCCAGCAGCTTGGGGGCTTATAACACCGGGGAGCTGTTTTTT | CASSLGAYNTGELFF
TRBD2 | TRBJ2-7 | TRBV7-8 | . | TGTGCCAGCAGCTCCCAATTAGCGGGAGCCCACGAGCAGTACTTC | CASSSQLAGAHEQYF
TRBD2 | TRBJ2-5 | TRBV11-2 | once | TGTGCCAGCAGCTTAGGGATAGCGGGGGGCCAAGAGACCCAGTACTTC | CASSLGIAGGQETQYF
. | TRBJ1-4 | TRBV19 | few | TGTGCCAGTAGTATCGGGGAAAAACTGTTTTTT | CASSIGEKLFF
. | TRBJ2-1 | TRBV20-1 | . | TGCAGTGCTAGTATGGGTGGGAGCATCTCCTACAATGAGCAGTTCTTC | CSASMGGSISYNEQFF
. | TRBJ2-5 | TRBV19 | few | TGTGCCAGTAGGAGCGGAACACAAAAAGAGACCCAGTACTTC | CASRSGTQKETQYF
TRBD1 | TRBJ1-2 | TRBV7-9 | . | TGTGCCAGCAGCTTCAGGGGGCAAGTGAGTGGCTACACCTTC | CASSFRGQVSGYTF
TRBD1 | TRBJ1-2 | TRBV3-1/TRBV3-2 | few | TGTGCCAGCAGCCGGACAGGGGTCCGCTATGGCTACACCTTC | CASSRTGVRYGYTF
. | TRBJ2-7 | TRBV7-9 | . | TGTGCCAGGGCCTACCGCGGCTACGAGCAGTACTTC | CARAYRGYEQYF
. | TRBJ2-1 | TRBV13 | . | TGTGCCAGCAGCCGTCGCGGGATGGGATACAATGAGCAGTTCTTC | CASSRRGMGYNEQFF
TRBD1 | TRBJ1-4 | TRBV4-2 | . | TGTGCCAGCAGCCCGGGGACAGATGAAAAACTGTTTTTT | CASSPGTDEKLFF
TRBD1 | TRBJ2-7 | TRBV4-2 | . | TGTGCCAGCAGCCAAGACAAAGGACAGGGGGGATACGAGCAGTACTTC | CASSQDKGQGGYEQYF
. | TRBJ1-1 | TRBV4-2 | . | TGTGCCAGCAGCCCCCGGGGAGGTCGGACTGAAGCTTTCTTT | CASSPRGGRTEAFF
. | TRBJ1-1 | TRBV7-2 | . | TGTGCCAGCAGCTTAGCCATGGCGGCAGGGCGGAACACTGAAGCTTTCTTT | CASSLAMAAGRNTEAFF
TRBD2 | TRBJ2-1 | TRBV15 | . | TGTGCCACCAGCAGCCATGGGGGAGCGGGGATTTACAATGAGCAGTTCTTC | CATSSHGGAGIYNEQFF